Below are 22 T cell receptor beta chains sequenced from a single sample in a study of neurological immune-mediated disorders. TCRdb passed the 5' RACE reads through MiXCR, listing each CDR3 protein once. The sample shows 36,000 or so distinct CDR3 sequences, 10% of them seen only once. The specimen was PBMCs. The receptor source for this set is a woman in her 30s with HTLV-1-associated myelopathy (HAM/TSP).

This clonotype has at least ten counts. The CDR3 here is CASSANSNQPQHF. For the CDR3, the DNA is TGTGCCAGCAGCGCCAATAGCAATCAGCCCCAGCATTTT. The chain is built from TRBV7-9 and TRBJ1-5; D remains ambiguous. The CDR3 totals 13 residues. V was clipped by 5 bases and J by 0 bases, with 5 bases between them. Germline values: CDR1 SEHNR, CDR2 FQNEAQ (reference sequence).

This clonotype was seen at least ten times. This chain connects TRBV12-3 or TRBV12-4 to TRBJ2-1; 8 nucleotides match TRBD1. This CDR3 is built from 14 residues. With V trimmed by 1 base and J by 7 bases, 3 bases remained unmatched. Here the CDR3 reads CASSLGTGRNEQFF. Here the CDR3 DNA reads TGTGCCAGCAGTTTAGGGACAGGGCGAAATGAGCAGTTCTTC.

This clonotype came up many times. This chain connects TRBV20-1 to TRBJ2-3; a weak D match, TRBD2 (5 bases). Trimming stripped 4 bases from V and 5 bases from J, with 25 bases between. This CDR3 contains 17 residues. Germline loops: CDR1 DFQATT, CDR2 SNEGSKA (reference sequence). CDR3 nucleotide sequence: TGCAGTGCTATGCCCCCGGAAGAGGGCTGGGAGAGAGATACGCAGTATTTT. It specifies CSAMPPEEGWERDTQYF.

This clonotype occurred many times. The CDR3 nucleotides read TGCAGTGCTAGAGATGGGAGGAGCAATGAGCAGTTCTTC. It translates to CSARDGRSNEQFF. The chain is built from TRBV20-1 and TRBJ2-1, with D possibly matching TRBD2 (6 bases). The V gene's germline CDR1 is DFQATT and CDR2 SNEGSKA (reference sequence). The CDR3 has 13 amino acids. The V and J ends lost 0 bases and 6 bases respectively, with 9 bases between them.

This clonotype was detected many times. The V call is TRBV20-1, the J call TRBJ2-1, with D perhaps matching TRBD1 (7 bases). The CDR3 consists of 14 residues. Trimming stripped 3 bases from V and 2 bases from J, with 11 bases between. Per germline, CDR1 DFQATT and CDR2 SNEGSKA (reference sequence). The CDR3 here is CSAREGTAYNEQFF. Written as DNA, the CDR3 is TGCAGTGCTAGGGAGGGGACAGCCTACAATGAGCAGTTCTTC.

This clonotype was seen many times. The V call is TRBV20-1, the J call TRBJ1-4, with a weak D call TRBD1 (5 bases). V shed 5 bases and J shed 0 bases, with 10 bases lying between them. CDR1 and CDR2 (germline): DFQATT, SNEGSKA (reference sequence). The CDR3 consists of 14 residues. The CDR3 protein is CSARGGTTNEKLFF. CDR3 nucleotide sequence: TGCAGTGCTCGTGGGGGAACAACTAATGAAAAACTGTTTTTT.

This clonotype was observed at least ten times. This chain connects TRBV19 to TRBJ1-6; 9 bases agree with TRBD1. CDR1 is LNHDA, CDR2 SQIVND, per germline (reference sequence). The CDR3 spans 15 residues. V was pared by 6 bases and J by 10 bases, with 10 bases of the junction left unmatched. For the CDR3, the DNA is TGTGCCAGTAGACCCGGGACAGGGTCCCCCTCACCCCTCCACTTT. The encoded protein is CASRPGTGSPSPLHF. Full variable domain (remainder filled in from reference TRBV19 and TRBJ1-6): DGGITQSPKYLFRKEGQNVTLSCEQNLNHDAMYWYRQDPGQGLRLIYYSQIVNDFQKGDIAEGYSVSREKKESFPLTVTSAQKNPTAFYLCASRPGTGSPSPLHFGNGTRLTVT.

This clonotype has ten or more counts. The CDR3 protein is CASSQDTRLAGAGELFF. The CDR3 bases are TGTGCCAGCAGCCAAGATACCCGACTAGCGGGGGCCGGGGAGCTGTTTTTT. The rearrangement joins TRBV3-1 to TRBJ2-2; TRBD2 matches at 12 bases. Trimming at V came to 0 bases and at J to 6 bases, leaving 5 bases not matched to a gene. This CDR3 region has 17 residues. Germline CDR1 reads LGHDT; CDR2 reads YNNKEL (reference sequence).

This clonotype showed up many times. The chain is built from TRBV7-9 and TRBJ2-2; TRBD1 aligns across 9 bases. This CDR3 has 14 residues. The germline CDR1 and CDR2 sequences are SEHNR and FQNEAQ (reference sequence). V lost 6 bases, J lost 7 bases, and 6 bases stayed unmatched. CDR3 amino acids: CASRSNRGRGELFF. The DNA of the CDR3 is TGTGCCAGCAGATCTAACAGGGGGCGCGGGGAGCTGTTTTTT.

This clonotype was seen at least ten times. The chain combines TRBV20-1 with TRBJ2-4, with D perhaps matching TRBD1 (6 bases). The CDR3 length is 15 residues. The germline V and J ends were trimmed by 0 bases and 0 bases, with 9 bases remaining between them. Germline values: CDR1 DFQATT, CDR2 SNEGSKA (reference sequence). The CDR3 reads CSAREQGIAKNIQYF. In nucleotides, the CDR3 is TGCAGTGCTAGAGAGCAGGGGATAGCCAAAAACATTCAGTACTTC.

This clonotype was seen repeatedly, ten times or more. V is TRBV7-2 and J is TRBJ2-1; D unclear. The V gene lost 1 base and the J gene lost 10 bases, with 5 bases spanning the gap. CDR1 is SGHTA and CDR2 is FQGNSA in the germline V gene. This CDR3 contains 11 residues. Written as DNA, the CDR3 is TGTGCCAGCAGCTTAGTCGTAGAGCAGTTCTTC. It translates to CASSLVVEQFF. Filled out from reference TRBV7-2 and TRBJ2-1, the complete variable domain reads GAGVSQSPSNKVTEKGKDVELRCDPISGHTALYWYRQSLGQGLEFLIYFQGNSAPDKSGLPSDRFSAERTGGSVSTLTIQRTQQEDSAVYLCASSLVVEQFFGPGTRLTVL.

This clonotype was found many times. The rearrangement joins TRBV20-1 to TRBJ1-1; no clear D. V gave up 4 bases and J gave up 0 bases, with 9 bases separating them. Germline-derived CDR1 and CDR2 are DFQATT and SNEGSKA (reference sequence). CDR3 length: 13 amino acids. CDR3 amino acids: CSAKNTVNTEAFF. The CDR3 DNA reads as TGCAGTGCTAAAAACACGGTGAACACTGAAGCTTTCTTT.

Ten or more counts support this clonotype. The CDR3 spells CSAKDPGANVLTF. CDR3 DNA sequence: TGCAGTGCGAAGGACCCTGGGGCCAACGTCCTGACTTTC. The chain recombines TRBV20-1 with TRBJ2-6; D call uncertain. The CDR3 spans 13 residues. CDR1 is DFQATT, CDR2 SNEGSKA, per germline (reference sequence). Between the trimmed V and J ends, which lost 6 bases and 2 bases, there was a span of 8 bases.

Many counts were recorded for this clonotype. The chain carries TRBV12-3 or TRBV12-4 and TRBJ1-1, with TRBD1 as a possible D gene (5 bases). This CDR3 has 17 residues. Between the trimmed V and J ends, which lost 8 bases and 9 bases, there was a span of 31 bases. The DNA of the CDR3 is TGTGCCAGCGGGACGGACATGAGCCGATTAGTATCTCCAAAAGCTTTCTTT. It is translated as CASGTDMSRLVSPKAFF.

This clonotype was counted at least ten times. The chain combines TRBV5-1 with TRBJ1-1; a possible D gene is TRBD1 (5 bases). Trimming cost V 0 bases and J 6 bases, with 18 bases left between them. Germline-derived CDR1 and CDR2 are SGHRS and YFSETQ. The CDR3 consists of 16 residues. CDR3 sequence: CASSLVTVGGRPEAFF. As DNA, the CDR3 is TGCGCCAGCAGCTTGGTGACGGTGGGGGGGAGACCTGAAGCTTTCTTT. The variable domain in full, completed from reference TRBV5-1 and TRBJ1-1, reads KAGVTQTPRYLIKTRGQQVTLSCSPISGHRSVSWYQQTPGQGLQFLFEYFSETQRNKGNFPGRFSGRQFSNSRSEMNVSTLELGDSALYLCASSLVTVGGRPEAFFGQGTRLTVV.

This clonotype was recorded at least ten times. The V gene is TRBV20-1, the J gene TRBJ2-1; D is perhaps TRBD1 (6 bases). Deletions cut 0 bases from V and 7 bases from J, with 16 bases between. This CDR3 has 15 amino acids. Germline CDR1 and CDR2: DFQATT and SNEGSKA (reference sequence). As DNA, the CDR3 is TGCAGTGCTAGAGATCAGGGGTTTAGCTTGAATGAGCAGTTCTTC. Amino acids: CSARDQGFSLNEQFF.

This clonotype appeared a few times. The CDR3 here is CASSHMQFRVTDTQYF. The CDR3, as DNA: TGTGCCAGCAGCCACATGCAATTTCGGGTCACAGATACGCAGTATTTT. V and J are TRBV5-5 and TRBJ2-3; D gene unclear. From germline, CDR1 is SGHKS and CDR2 YYEKEE (reference sequence). The CDR3 runs to 16 residues. Trimming removed 4 bases at V and 2 bases at J, with 17 bases between.

There are many counts of this clonotype. The rearrangement joins TRBV5-1 to TRBJ2-1; D possibly matches TRBD1 or TRBD2 (5 bases each). The V end was cut by 0 bases, the J end by 2 bases, with 15 bases between. The CDR3 length is 17 residues. CDR1 is SGHRS and CDR2 is YFSETQ in the germline V gene. The CDR3: CASSLGLLGDPYNEQFF. DNA for the CDR3: TGCGCCAGCAGCTTGGGCTTACTTGGGGACCCCTACAATGAGCAGTTCTTC.

This clonotype was seen ten or more times. The rearrangement links TRBV5-1 to TRBJ2-7, with TRBD2 as a possible D gene (7 bases). Germline V gene lookup returns CDR1 SGHRS and CDR2 YFSETQ. V was pared by 4 bases and J by 1 base, with 18 bases between. The CDR3 sequence is 16 residues long. The CDR3 sequence is CASSLFGGGESYEQYF. In DNA, the CDR3 is TGCGCCAGCAGCCTATTTGGGGGGGGCGAGTCCTACGAGCAGTACTTC.

As to this clonotype: An end of the junction differs from the germline gene, which may be a read error. V and J are TRBV5-1 and TRBJ2-1, with TRBD2 as a possible D gene (5 bases). Germline V gene data show CDR1 as SGHRS and CDR2 as YFSETQ. This CDR3 region has 12 residues. The CDR3 protein is CASSLIGNDQFF. CDR3 DNA sequence: TGCGCCAGCAGCTTGATCGGGAATGACCAGTTCTTC.

This clonotype was detected many times. This chain joins TRBV20-1 and TRBJ1-2; D is undetermined. The CDR3 loop spans 16 amino acids. Trimming took 0 bases from V and 3 from J, leaving 17 bases between them. CDR1 is DFQATT, CDR2 SNEGSKA, per germline (reference sequence). The CDR3 region is CSARDQVLSVDYGYTF. The DNA for the CDR3 is TGCAGTGCTAGAGATCAAGTCTTGTCTGTGGACTATGGCTACACCTTC.

This clonotype has ten or more counts. The chain joins TRBV5-1 to TRBJ1-2; D gene unclear. V lost 4 bases and J lost 6, with 13 bases in between. Germline CDR1 reads SGHRS; CDR2 reads YFSETQ. The CDR3 spans 13 residues. The CDR3: CASSLGTADGYTF. The CDR3, as DNA: TGCGCCAGCAGCCTAGGTACTGCCGATGGCTACACCTTC.